This passage covers 7 T cell receptor beta chains from one sample sequenced in a study of T cells in localized non-small cell lung cancer. Clones were read by immunoSEQ multiplex PCR, and TCRdb kept only the in-frame ones, dropping some. The profile shows about 31,000 clones, approximately 85% of them singletons. The sample in question was peripheral blood mononuclear cells, obtained before any cancer treatment. The receptors come from a woman aged 35 to 70 with stage III lung adenocarcinoma.

This chain joins TRBV30 and TRBJ1-2, with D possibly matching TRBD1 (6 bases). This CDR3 has 14 residues. Germline loops: CDR1 GTSNPN, CDR2 SVGIG (reference sequence). Trimming cost V 3 bases and J 1 base, with 12 bases left between them. Here the CDR3 reads CAWSGTLFNYGYTF. CDR3 DNA sequence: TGTGCCTGGAGCGGGACACTCTTTAACTATGGCTACACCTTC.

The V call is TRBV19, the J call TRBJ1-5; D uncertain. Trimming shortened V by 6 bases and J by 2 bases, and 11 bases separated the two germline ends. There are 14 residues in the CDR3. Germline CDR1 LNHDA, CDR2 SQIVND (reference sequence). The CDR3 spells CASRSLVGNQPQHF. In DNA, the CDR3 is TGTGCCAGTAGGTCCTTGGTAGGCAATCAGCCCCAGCATTTT.

CDR3 in amino acids: CASSEGAVYGYTF. CDR3 nucleotides: TGTGCCAGCAGTGAGGGGGCTGTCTATGGCTACACCTTC. This chain joins TRBV6-4 and TRBJ1-2, with D possibly TRBD1 on 6 matching bases. Germline V gene data show CDR1 as MRHNA and CDR2 as SNTAGT. There are 13 residues in the CDR3. Trimming cost V 3 bases and J 4 bases, with 9 bases left between them.

The chain joins TRBV11-2 to TRBJ1-5; D gene ambiguous. This CDR3 comprises 13 residues. V was pared by 1 base and J by 6 bases, with 7 bases between. Germline loops: CDR1 SGHAT, CDR2 FQNNGV. The CDR3 bases are TGTGCCAGCAGCTTAGCCCCCAGTCAGCCCCAGCATTTT. Translation gives CASSLAPSQPQHF.

This clone was seen a single time. The chain combines TRBV5-1 with TRBJ2-7; 9 nucleotides line up with TRBD2. The CDR3 is 15 residues long. V shed 2 bases, J shed 6 bases, and the junction held 9 bases outside the gene matches. Germline loops: CDR1 SGHRS, CDR2 YFSETQ. CDR3 residues: CASSLGPGLAPEQYF. The CDR3 DNA reads as TGCGCCAGCAGCTTAGGACCGGGACTAGCCCCCGAGCAGTACTTC. Full variable domain (missing parts from reference TRBV5-1 and TRBJ2-7): KAGVTQTPRYLIKTRGQQVTLSCSPISGHRSVSWYQQTPGQGLQFLFEYFSETQRNKGNFPGRFSGRQFSNSRSEMNVSTLELGDSALYLCASSLGPGLAPEQYFGPGTRLTVT.

J is TRBJ1-1 and V is TRBV15, with unresolved D. Germline CDR1 reads LNHNV; CDR2 reads YYDKDF (reference sequence). The CDR3 consists of 13 residues. Trimming left V 0 bases short and J 5 bases short, with 7 bases between. The chain's CDR3 is CATSRDRTTEAFF. CDR3 DNA sequence: TGTGCCACCAGCAGAGACCGGACGACTGAAGCTTTCTTT.

The chain employs TRBV5-4 and TRBJ2-1; the match to TRBD2 covers 10 bases. The V gene's germline CDR1 is SGHNT and CDR2 YYREEE (reference sequence). The CDR3 spans 15 residues. J gave up 3 bases and V 3 bases, and 3 bases lay outside the gene matches. The CDR3 DNA reads TGTGCCAGCAGCTCGACTAGCGGGCTCTACAATGAGCAGTTCTTC. Translated: CASSSTSGLYNEQFF.